This T cell receptor beta chain was documented in a study of shared clonotypes between healthy human individuals. Of note for this clone: Its antigen is not known. This CDR3 is also generated by other DNA sequences in the sample.

Several immunoSEQ plates received, in even portions, the genomic DNA of each subset. Per the study methods: ImmunoSEQ yielded junction-only sequences lacking quality scores, so filtering differed. Profiled with immunoSEQ multiplex PCR; TCRdb holds only in-frame clones, not every one. The V and J calls and clone size were taken over from that table, and D and trimming were inferred from the DNA. The sample shows about 2.3 million clones, approximately 90% of them seen only once. The length of the CDR3 is 13 residues. The germline V gene encodes CDR1 SGHRS and CDR2 YFSETQ. Trimming took off 0 bases at V and 4 bases at J, with 7 bases between the two ends. Study findings and constraints: Among donors, the sharing of clonotypes was expected to be influenced by sequencing depth. Sharing across four donors was seen in roughly 5.2% of naive CD4 clonotypes.

The sequenced material came from naive CD4+ T cells from PBMCs. Subset: CD45RA+ positively selected. This TCR was sampled from a man between 18 and 29 years old in good health. Some clones in this sample may be carry-over from other donors' samples. The rearrangement links TRBV5-1 to TRBJ1-1, with D possibly being TRBD1 (5 bases). In DNA form, the CDR3 reads TGCGCCAGCAGCTTGGCAGGGACCACTGAAGCTTTCTTT. Its protein is CASSLAGTTEAFF.